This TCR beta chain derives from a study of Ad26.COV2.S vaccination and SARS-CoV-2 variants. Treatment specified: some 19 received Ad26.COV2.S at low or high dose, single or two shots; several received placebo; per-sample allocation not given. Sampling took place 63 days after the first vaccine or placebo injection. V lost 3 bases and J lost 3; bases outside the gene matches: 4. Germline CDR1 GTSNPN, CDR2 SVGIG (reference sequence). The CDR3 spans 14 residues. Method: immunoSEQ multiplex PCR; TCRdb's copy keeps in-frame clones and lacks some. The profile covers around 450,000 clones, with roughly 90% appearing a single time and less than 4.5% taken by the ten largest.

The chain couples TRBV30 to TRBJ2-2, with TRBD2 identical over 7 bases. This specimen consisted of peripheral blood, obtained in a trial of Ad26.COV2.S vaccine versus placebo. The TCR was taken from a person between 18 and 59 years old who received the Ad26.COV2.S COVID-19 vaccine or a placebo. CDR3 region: CAWRGRVDTGELFF. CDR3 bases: TGTGCCTGGAGAGGGAGGGTCGACACCGGGGAGCTGTTTTTT.